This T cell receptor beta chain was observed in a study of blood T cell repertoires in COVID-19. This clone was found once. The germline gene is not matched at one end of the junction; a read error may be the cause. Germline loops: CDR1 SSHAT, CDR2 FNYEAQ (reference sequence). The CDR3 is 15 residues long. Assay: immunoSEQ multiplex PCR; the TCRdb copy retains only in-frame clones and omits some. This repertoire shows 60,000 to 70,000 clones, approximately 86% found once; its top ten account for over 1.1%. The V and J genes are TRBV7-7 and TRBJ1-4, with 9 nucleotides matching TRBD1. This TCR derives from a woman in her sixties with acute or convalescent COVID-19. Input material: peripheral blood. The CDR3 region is CASSSRDRANEKLFF. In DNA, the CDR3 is TGTGCTAGCAGCTCCCGGGACAGGGCTAATGAAAAACTGTTTTTT.